This TCR beta chain came from a study of T cells in narcolepsy. Across the study: Enrolled donors included narcolepsy type 1 or type 2 patients and healthy controls. General study points: Some memory CD4+ repertoires had no autoreactive clone sequences. Reportedly, autoreactive clonotypes were serially detected in patients' blood but not controls'. HCRT-specific and TRIB2-specific autoreactive clonotypes appeared among same-patient CSF and blood CD4+ clonotypes.

CDR1 SGHVS and CDR2 FQNEAQ come from the germline V gene. V was clipped by 2 bases and J by 0 bases; unmatched bases: 7. The CDR3 consists of 18 residues. In regard to this clone: What it recognizes is unknown.

Data came from immunoSEQ multiplex PCR; TCRdb stores just in-frame clones and leaves some out. The table has tens of thousands of clones, roughly 86% seen once. Material: memory (CD45RA-) CD4+ T cells from blood. This chain connects TRBV7-8 to TRBJ1-5; TRBD1 agrees at 10 bases. This receptor was identified in a human donor in good health. The CDR3 sequence: CASSLRDRGVYSNQPQHF. CDR3 nucleotides: TGTGCCAGCAGCTTAAGGGACAGGGGAGTCTATAGCAATCAGCCCCAGCATTTT.